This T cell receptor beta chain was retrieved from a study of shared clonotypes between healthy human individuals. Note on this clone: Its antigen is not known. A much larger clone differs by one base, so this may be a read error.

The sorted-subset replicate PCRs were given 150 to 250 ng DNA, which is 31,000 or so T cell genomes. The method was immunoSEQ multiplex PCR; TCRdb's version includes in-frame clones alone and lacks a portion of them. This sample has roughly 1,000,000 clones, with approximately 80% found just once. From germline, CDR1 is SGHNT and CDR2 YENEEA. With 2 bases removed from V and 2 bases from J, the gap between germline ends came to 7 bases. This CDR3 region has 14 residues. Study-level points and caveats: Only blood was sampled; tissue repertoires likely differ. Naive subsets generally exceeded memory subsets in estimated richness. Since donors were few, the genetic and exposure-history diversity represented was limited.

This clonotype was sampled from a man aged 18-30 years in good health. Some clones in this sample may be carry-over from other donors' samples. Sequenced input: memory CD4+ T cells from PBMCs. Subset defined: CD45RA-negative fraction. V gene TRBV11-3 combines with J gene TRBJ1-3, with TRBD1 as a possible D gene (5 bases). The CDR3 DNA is TGTGCCAGCAGCTTACAGGGAACTGGAAACACCATATATTTT. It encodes CASSLQGTGNTIYF. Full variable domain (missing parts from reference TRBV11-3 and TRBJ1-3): EAGVVQSPRYKIIEKKQPVAFWCNPISGHNTLYWYLQNLGQGPELLIRYENEEAVDDSQLPKDRFSAERLKGVDSTLKIQPAELGDSAVYLCASSLQGTGNTIYFGEGSWLTVV.